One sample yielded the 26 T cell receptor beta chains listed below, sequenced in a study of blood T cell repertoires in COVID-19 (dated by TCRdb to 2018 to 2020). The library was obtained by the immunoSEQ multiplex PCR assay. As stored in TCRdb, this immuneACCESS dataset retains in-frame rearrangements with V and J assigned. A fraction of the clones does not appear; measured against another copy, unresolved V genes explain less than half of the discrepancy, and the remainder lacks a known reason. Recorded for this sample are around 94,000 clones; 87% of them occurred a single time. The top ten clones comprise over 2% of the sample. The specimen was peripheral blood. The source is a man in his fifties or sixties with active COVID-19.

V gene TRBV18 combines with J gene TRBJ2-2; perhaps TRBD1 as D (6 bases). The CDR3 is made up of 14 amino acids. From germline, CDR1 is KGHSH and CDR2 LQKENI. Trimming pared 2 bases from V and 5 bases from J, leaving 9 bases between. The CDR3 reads CASSPMRGTGELFF. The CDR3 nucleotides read TGTGCCAGCTCACCAATGAGGGGGACCGGGGAGCTGTTTTTT.

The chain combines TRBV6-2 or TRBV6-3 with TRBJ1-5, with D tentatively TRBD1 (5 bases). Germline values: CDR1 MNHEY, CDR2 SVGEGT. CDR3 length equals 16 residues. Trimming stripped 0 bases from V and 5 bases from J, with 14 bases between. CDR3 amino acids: CASSYSERGDDQPQHF. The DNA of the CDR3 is TGTGCCAGCAGTTACTCGGAAAGGGGCGACGATCAGCCCCAGCATTTT.

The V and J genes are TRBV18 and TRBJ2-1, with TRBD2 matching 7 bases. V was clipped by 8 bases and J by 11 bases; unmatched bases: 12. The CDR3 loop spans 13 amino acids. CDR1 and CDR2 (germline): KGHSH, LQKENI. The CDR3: CASKPPSGDKQFF. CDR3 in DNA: TGTGCCAGCAAACCCCCCAGCGGGGATAAGCAGTTCTTC.

The CDR3 DNA follows: TGCAGTGCTAGTAGGAGTCCCGGCGAGCAGTACTTC. Its translation: CSASRSPGEQYF. The chain has TRBV20-1 and TRBJ2-7; D call uncertain. The V gene's germline CDR1 is DFQATT and CDR2 SNEGSKA (reference sequence). CDR3 size: 12 residues. The germline V and J ends were trimmed by 3 bases and 6 bases, with 12 bases remaining between them.

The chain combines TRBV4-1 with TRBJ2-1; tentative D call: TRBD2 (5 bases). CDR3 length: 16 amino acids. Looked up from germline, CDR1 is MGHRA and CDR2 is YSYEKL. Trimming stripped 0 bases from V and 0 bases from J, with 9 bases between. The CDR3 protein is CASSQELDSSYNEQFF. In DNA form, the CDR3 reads TGCGCCAGCAGCCAAGAGTTGGACTCCTCCTACAATGAGCAGTTCTTC.

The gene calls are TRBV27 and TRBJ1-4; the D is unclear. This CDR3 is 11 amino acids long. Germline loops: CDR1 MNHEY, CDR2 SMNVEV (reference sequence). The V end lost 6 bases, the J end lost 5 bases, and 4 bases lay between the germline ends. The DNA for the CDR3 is TGTGCCAGCAGGCGGAATGAAAAACTGTTTTTT. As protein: CASRRNEKLFF.

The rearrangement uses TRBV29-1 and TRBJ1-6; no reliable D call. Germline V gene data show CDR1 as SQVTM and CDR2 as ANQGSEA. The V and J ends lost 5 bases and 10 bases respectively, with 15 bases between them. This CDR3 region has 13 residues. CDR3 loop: CSVSRGSGSPLHF. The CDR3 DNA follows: TGCAGCGTTTCGCGGGGTAGCGGCTCACCCCTCCACTTT.

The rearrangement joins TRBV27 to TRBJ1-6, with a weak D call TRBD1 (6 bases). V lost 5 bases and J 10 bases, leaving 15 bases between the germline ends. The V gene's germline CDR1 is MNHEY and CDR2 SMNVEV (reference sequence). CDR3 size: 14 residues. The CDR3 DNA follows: TGTGCCAGCAGTCTGGACAGTGCAAGGTCACCCCTCCACTTT. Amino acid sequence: CASSLDSARSPLHF.

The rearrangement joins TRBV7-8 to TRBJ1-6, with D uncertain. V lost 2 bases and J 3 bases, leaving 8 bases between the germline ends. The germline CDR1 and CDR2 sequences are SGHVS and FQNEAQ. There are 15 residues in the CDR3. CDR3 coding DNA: TGTGCCAGCAGCTTAACAGAGAACTATAATTCACCCCTCCACTTT. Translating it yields CASSLTENYNSPLHF.

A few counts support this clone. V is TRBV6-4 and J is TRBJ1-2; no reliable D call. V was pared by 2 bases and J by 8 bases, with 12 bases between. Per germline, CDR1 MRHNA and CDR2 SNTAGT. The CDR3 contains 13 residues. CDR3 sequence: CASSDPSAGGYTF. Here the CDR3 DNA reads TGTGCCAGCAGTGACCCCTCCGCGGGGGGCTACACCTTC.

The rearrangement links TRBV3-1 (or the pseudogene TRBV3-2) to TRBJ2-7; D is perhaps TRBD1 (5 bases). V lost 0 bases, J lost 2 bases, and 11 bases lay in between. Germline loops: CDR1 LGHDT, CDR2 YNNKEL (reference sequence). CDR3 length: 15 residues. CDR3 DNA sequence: TGTGCCAGCAGCCAAGATCTGGACAAAGCCTACGAGCAGTACTTC. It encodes CASSQDLDKAYEQYF.

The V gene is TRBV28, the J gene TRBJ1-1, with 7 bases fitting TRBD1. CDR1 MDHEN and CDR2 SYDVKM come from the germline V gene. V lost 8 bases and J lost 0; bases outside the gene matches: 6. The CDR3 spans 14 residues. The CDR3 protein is CASGEQGMNTEAFF. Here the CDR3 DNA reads TGTGCCAGCGGGGAACAGGGGATGAACACTGAAGCTTTCTTT. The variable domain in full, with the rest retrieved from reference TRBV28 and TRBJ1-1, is DVKVTQSSRYLVKRTGEKVFLECVQDMDHENMFWYRQDPGLGLRLIYFSYDVKMKEKGDIPEGYSVSREKKERFSLILESASTNQTSMYLCASGEQGMNTEAFFGQGTRLTVV.

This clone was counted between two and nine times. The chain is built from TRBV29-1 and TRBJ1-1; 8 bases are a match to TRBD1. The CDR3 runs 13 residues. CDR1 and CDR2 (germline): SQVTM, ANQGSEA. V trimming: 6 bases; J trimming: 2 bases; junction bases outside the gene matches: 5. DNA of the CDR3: TGCAGCGTGGCTGGACAGGGTAACACTGAAGCTTTCTTT. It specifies CSVAGQGNTEAFF.

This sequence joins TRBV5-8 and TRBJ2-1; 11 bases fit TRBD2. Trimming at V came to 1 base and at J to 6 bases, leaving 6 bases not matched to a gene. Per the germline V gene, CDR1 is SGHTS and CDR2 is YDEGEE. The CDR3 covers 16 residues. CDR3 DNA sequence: TGTGCCAGCAGCTTGCCCGGGACTAGCGGACTCAATGAGCAGTTCTTC. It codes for CASSLPGTSGLNEQFF.

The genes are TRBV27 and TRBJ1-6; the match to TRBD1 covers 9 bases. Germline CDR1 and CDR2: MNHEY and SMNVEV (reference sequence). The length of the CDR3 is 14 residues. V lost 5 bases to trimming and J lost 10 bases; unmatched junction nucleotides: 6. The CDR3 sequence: CASSPGTGHSPLHF. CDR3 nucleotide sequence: TGTGCCAGCAGTCCAGGGACAGGGCACTCACCCCTCCACTTT.

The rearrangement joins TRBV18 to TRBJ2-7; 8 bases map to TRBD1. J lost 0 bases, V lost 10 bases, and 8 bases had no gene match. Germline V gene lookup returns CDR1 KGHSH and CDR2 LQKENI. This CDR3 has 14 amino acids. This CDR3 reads CATSPGTGSYEQYF. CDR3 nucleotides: TGTGCCACATCCCCGGGGACAGGCTCCTACGAGCAGTACTTC. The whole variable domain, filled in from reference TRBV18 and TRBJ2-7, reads NAGVMQNPRHLVRRRGQEARLRCSPMKGHSHVYWYRQLPEEGLKFMVYLQKENIIDESGMPKERFSAEFPKEGPSILRIQQVVRGDSAAYFCATSPGTGSYEQYFGPGTRLTVT.

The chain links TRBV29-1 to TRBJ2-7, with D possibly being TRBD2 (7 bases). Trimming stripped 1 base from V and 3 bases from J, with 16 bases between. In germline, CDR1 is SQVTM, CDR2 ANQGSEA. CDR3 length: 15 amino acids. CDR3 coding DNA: TGCAGCGTTGAAGCCTGGACGGGGGGCTTCTACGAGCAGTACTTC. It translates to CSVEAWTGGFYEQYF.

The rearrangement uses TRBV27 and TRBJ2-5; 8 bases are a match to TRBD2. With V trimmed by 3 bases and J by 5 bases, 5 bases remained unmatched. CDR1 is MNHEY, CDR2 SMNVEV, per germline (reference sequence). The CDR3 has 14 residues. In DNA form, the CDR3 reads TGTGCCAGCAGTTTCTCGGGGGGGAGTGAGACCCAGTACTTC. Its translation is CASSFSGGSETQYF.

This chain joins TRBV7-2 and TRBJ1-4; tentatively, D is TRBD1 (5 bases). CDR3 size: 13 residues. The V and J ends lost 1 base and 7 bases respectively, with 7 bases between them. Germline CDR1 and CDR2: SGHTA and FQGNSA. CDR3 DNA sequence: TGTGCCAGCAGCTTAGGGGGCAGTGAAAAACTGTTTTTT. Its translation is CASSLGGSEKLFF.

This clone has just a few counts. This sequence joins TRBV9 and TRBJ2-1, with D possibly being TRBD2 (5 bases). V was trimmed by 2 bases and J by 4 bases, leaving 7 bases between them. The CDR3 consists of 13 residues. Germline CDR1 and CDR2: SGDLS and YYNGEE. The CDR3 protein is CASSVDLYNEQFF. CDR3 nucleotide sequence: TGTGCCAGCAGCGTGGACTTGTACAATGAGCAGTTCTTC.

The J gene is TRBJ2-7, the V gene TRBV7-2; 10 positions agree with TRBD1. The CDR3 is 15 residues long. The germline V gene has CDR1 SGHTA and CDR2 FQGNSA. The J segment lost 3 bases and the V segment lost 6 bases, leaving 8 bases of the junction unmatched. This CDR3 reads CASSQDRDRGYEQYF. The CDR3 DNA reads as TGTGCCAGCAGTCAAGACCGGGACAGGGGCTACGAGCAGTACTTC.

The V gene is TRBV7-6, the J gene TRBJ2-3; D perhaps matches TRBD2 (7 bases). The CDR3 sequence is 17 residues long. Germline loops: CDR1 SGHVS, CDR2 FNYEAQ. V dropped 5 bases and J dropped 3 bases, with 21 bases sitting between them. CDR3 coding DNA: TGTGCCAGCAGCCCCTTGGGGGCGGGGGTCGAGACAGATACGCAGTATTTT. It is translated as CASSPLGAGVETDTQYF.

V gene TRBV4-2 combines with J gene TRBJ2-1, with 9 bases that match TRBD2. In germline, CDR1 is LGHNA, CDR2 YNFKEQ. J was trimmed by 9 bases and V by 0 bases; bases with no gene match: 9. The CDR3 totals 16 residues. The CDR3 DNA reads TGTGCCAGCAGCCAAGAAACGCGGGGGGGCCATGGTGAGCAGTTCTTC. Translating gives CASSQETRGGHGEQFF.

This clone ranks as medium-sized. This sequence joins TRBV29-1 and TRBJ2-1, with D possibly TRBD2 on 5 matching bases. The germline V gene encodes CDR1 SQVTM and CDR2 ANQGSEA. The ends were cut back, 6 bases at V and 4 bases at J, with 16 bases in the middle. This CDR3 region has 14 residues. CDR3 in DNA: TGCAGCGTGACCCCGGAGGCCGGGTACAATGAGCAGTTCTTC. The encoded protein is CSVTPEAGYNEQFF.

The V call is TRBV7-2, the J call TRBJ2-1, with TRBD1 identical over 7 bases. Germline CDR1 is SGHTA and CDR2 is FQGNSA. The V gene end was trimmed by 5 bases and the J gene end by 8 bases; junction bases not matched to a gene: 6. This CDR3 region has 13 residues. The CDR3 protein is CASSVSTGYEQFF. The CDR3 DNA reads TGTGCCAGCAGCGTTTCGACAGGGTATGAGCAGTTCTTC.

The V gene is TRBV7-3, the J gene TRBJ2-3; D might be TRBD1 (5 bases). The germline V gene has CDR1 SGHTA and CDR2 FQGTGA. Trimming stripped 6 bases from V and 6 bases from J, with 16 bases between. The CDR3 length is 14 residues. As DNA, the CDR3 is TGTGCCAGCAGGCAAACCCAGGGTACGGATACGCAGTATTTT. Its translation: CASRQTQGTDTQYF.